A selection of T cell receptor beta chains follows, all from one sample in a study of beta chain features in type 1 diabetes. TCRdb keeps only in-frame clones here, not all; method: immunoSEQ multiplex PCR. The profile shows about 160,000 clones, over 7.5% of them singletons. The sequenced sample was central memory CD4+ T cells from blood. These receptors were obtained from a young man in good health. The conserved cysteine and the conserved F or W are not part of the CDR3 here. A row's size may be missing; if present it is once, few, many or a size class.

cdr3_aa: ASSEDRGRETQY
j_call: TRBJ2-5
clone_size: -
v_call: TRBV6-1
cdr3_length: 12

cdr3_aa: ASSSGLARSYNEQF
j_call: TRBJ2-1
clone_size: -
v_call: TRBV7-9
cdr3_length: 14

cdr3_aa: ASSPRGSGTDTQY
j_call: TRBJ2-3
clone_size: -
v_call: TRBV2
cdr3_length: 13

cdr3_aa: ASSLNTGAANSPLH
j_call: TRBJ1-6
clone_size: few
v_call: TRBV5-1
cdr3_length: 14

cdr3_aa: ASSFPGGTYEQY
j_call: TRBJ2-7
clone_size: few
v_call: TRBV28
cdr3_length: 12

cdr3_aa: AWSVFGTGPLRTDTQY
j_call: TRBJ2-3
clone_size: few
v_call: TRBV30
cdr3_length: 16

cdr3_aa: ASSLVRLREGEQY
j_call: TRBJ2-7
clone_size: -
v_call: TRBV7-8
cdr3_length: 13

cdr3_aa: ASTRDQGAGANVLT
j_call: TRBJ2-6
clone_size: few
v_call: TRBV7-2
cdr3_length: 14

cdr3_aa: ASSRSGGGTEAF
j_call: TRBJ1-1
clone_size: -
v_call: TRBV28
cdr3_length: 12

cdr3_aa: ASSLQGSNTGELF
j_call: TRBJ2-2
clone_size: few
v_call: TRBV11-2
cdr3_length: 13

cdr3_aa: ASSESDTGELF
j_call: TRBJ2-2
clone_size: few
v_call: TRBV6-1
cdr3_length: 11

cdr3_aa: ASSRSGGARGEKLF
j_call: TRBJ1-4
clone_size: -
v_call: TRBV4-3
cdr3_length: 14

cdr3_aa: AWNQGSGVKTQY
j_call: TRBJ2-5
clone_size: many
v_call: TRBV30
cdr3_length: 12

cdr3_aa: ASSQGVSPSSQETQY
j_call: TRBJ2-5
clone_size: -
v_call: TRBV4-3
cdr3_length: 15

cdr3_aa: ASSGASGRAYEQY
j_call: TRBJ2-7
clone_size: -
v_call: TRBV6-5
cdr3_length: 13

cdr3_aa: ASNSGGSDTQY
j_call: TRBJ2-3
clone_size: few
v_call: TRBV5-1
cdr3_length: 11

cdr3_aa: AYTQGLGNQPQH
j_call: TRBJ1-5
clone_size: few
v_call: TRBV30
cdr3_length: 12

cdr3_aa: SVAGVSSDTQY
j_call: TRBJ2-3
clone_size: -
v_call: TRBV29-1
cdr3_length: 11

cdr3_aa: ASSPSEYEQY
j_call: TRBJ2-7
clone_size: few
v_call: TRBV5-1
cdr3_length: 10

cdr3_aa: ASRRGLASTDTQY
j_call: TRBJ2-3
clone_size: few
v_call: TRBV6-5
cdr3_length: 13

cdr3_aa: ASSLAGGKGETQY
j_call: TRBJ2-5
clone_size: -
v_call: TRBV11-2
cdr3_length: 13

cdr3_aa: ASSLVVSGGAGSYNEQF
j_call: TRBJ2-1
clone_size: -
v_call: TRBV11-1
cdr3_length: 17

cdr3_aa: ASSLVAGGPNTQY
j_call: TRBJ2-3
clone_size: few
v_call: TRBV7-2
cdr3_length: 13

cdr3_aa: SVEDTQGGGELTGANVLT
j_call: TRBJ2-6
clone_size: few
v_call: TRBV29-1
cdr3_length: 18

cdr3_aa: ASSLAGQGGEQF
j_call: TRBJ2-1
clone_size: many
v_call: TRBV7-3
cdr3_length: 12

cdr3_aa: ASSSNSGGGTDTQY
j_call: TRBJ2-3
clone_size: -
v_call: TRBV5-4
cdr3_length: 14

cdr3_aa: ASSLDRRSGANVLT
j_call: TRBJ2-6
clone_size: few
v_call: TRBV18
cdr3_length: 14

cdr3_aa: AWRQGASNSPLH
j_call: TRBJ1-6
clone_size: many
v_call: TRBV30
cdr3_length: 12

cdr3_aa: ASSADSDEQF
j_call: TRBJ2-1
clone_size: few
v_call: TRBV2
cdr3_length: 10

cdr3_aa: ASSQDAAGGTDTQY
j_call: TRBJ2-3
clone_size: few
v_call: TRBV4-1
cdr3_length: 14